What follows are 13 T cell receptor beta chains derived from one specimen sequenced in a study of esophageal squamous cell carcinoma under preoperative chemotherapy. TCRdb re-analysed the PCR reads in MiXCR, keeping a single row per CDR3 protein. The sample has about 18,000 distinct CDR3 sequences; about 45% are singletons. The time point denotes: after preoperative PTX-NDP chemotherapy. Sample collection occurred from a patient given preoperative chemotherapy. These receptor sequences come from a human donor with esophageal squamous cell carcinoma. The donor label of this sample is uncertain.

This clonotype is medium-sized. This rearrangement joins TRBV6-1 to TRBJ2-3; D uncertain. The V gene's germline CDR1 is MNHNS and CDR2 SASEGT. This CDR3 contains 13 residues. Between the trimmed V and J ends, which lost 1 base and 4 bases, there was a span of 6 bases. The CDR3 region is CASSEGSADTQYF. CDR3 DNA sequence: TGTGCCAGCAGTGAAGGGAGCGCAGATACGCAGTATTTT.

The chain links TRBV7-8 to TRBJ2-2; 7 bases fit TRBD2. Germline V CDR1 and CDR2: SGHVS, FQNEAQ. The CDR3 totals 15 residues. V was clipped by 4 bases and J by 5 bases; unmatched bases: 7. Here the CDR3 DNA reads TGTGCCAGCAGCTCGGGGGGACCCAGGACCGGGGAGCTGTTTTTT. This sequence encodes CASSSGGPRTGELFF.

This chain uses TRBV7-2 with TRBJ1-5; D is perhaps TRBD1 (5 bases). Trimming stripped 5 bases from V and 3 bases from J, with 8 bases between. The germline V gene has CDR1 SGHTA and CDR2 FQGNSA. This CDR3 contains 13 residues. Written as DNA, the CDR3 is TGTGCCAGCAGCCCTGGGACCAATCAGCCCCAGCATTTT. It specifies CASSPGTNQPQHF.

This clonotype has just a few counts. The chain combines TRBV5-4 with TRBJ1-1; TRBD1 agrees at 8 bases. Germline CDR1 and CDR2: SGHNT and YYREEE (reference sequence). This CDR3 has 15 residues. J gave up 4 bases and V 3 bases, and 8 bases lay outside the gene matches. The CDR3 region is CASSSLTGVSTEAFF. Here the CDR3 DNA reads TGTGCCAGCAGCTCCCTGACAGGGGTGTCCACTGAAGCTTTCTTT.

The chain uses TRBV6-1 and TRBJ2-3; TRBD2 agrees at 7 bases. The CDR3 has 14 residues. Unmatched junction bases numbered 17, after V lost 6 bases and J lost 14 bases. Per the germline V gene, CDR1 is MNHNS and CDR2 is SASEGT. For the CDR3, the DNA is TGTGCCAGCAGCGGGATTAAGGCGGGAGTCTCTATGTATTTT. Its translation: CASSGIKAGVSMYF.

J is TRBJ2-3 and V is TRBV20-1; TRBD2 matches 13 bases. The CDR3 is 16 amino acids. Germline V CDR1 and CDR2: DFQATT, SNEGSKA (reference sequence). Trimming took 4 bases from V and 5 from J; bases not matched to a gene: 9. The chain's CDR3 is CSATRTSGSPGDTQYF. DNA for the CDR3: TGCAGTGCTACCCGGACTAGCGGGAGCCCGGGAGATACGCAGTATTTT.

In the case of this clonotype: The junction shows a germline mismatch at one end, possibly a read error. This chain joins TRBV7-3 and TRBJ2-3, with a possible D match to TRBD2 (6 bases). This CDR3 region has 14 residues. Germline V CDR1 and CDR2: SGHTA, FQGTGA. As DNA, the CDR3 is TGTGCGGGCAGCGCGGGACGAGACCGAGATACCCAGTATTTC. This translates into CAGSAGRDRDTQYF.

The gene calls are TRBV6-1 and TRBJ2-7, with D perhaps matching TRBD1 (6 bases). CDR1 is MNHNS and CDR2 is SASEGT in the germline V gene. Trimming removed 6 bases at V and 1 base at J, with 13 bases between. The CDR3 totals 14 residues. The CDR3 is CASSPRQVSYEQYF. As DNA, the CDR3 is TGTGCCAGCAGCCCACGACAGGTTTCCTACGAGCAGTACTTC.

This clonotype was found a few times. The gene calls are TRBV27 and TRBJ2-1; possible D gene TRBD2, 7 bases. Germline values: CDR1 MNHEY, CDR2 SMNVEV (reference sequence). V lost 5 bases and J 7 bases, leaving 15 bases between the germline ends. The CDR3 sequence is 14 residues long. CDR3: CASSEGGYQNEQFF. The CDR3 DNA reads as TGTGCCAGCAGTGAGGGGGGGTATCAGAATGAGCAGTTCTTC.

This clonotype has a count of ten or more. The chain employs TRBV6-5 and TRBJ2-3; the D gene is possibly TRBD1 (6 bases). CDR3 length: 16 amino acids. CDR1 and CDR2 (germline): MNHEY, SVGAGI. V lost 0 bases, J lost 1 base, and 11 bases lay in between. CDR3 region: CASSYSRAGGTDTQYF. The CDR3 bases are TGTGCCAGCAGTTACTCTCGGGCAGGGGGCACAGATACGCAGTATTTT.

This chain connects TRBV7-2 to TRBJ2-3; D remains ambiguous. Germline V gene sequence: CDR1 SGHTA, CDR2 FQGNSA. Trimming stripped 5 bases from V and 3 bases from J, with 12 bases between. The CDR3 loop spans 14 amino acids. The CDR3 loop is CASSPILATDTQYF. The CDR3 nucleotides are TGTGCCAGCAGCCCTATACTGGCAACAGATACGCAGTATTTT.

The CDR3 sequence: CASSLRVQASTDTQYF. Written as DNA, the CDR3 is TGTGCCAGCAGCTTGAGAGTACAGGCGAGCACAGATACGCAGTATTTT. The V and J genes are TRBV5-4 and TRBJ2-3, with D perhaps TRBD1 (5 bases). Trimming pared 1 base from V and 0 bases from J, leaving 12 bases between. Looked up from germline, CDR1 is SGHNT and CDR2 is YYREEE (reference sequence). The length of the CDR3 is 16 residues.

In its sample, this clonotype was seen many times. The CDR3 DNA reads as TGTGCCAGCAACTGGGCGGGAGGCCCGGCGGCCCAGTACTTC. Protein: CASNWAGGPAAQYF. This chain connects TRBV12-3 or TRBV12-4 to TRBJ2-5, with 8 bases lining up with TRBD2. J lost 9 bases, V lost 7 bases, and 13 bases had no gene match. The CDR3 is 14 residues long.